The T cell receptor (beta chain) under discussion was sequenced for a study of Graves' ophthalmopathy and Graves' hyperthyroidism. In the study overall: There was a collection of peripheral blood at initial diagnosis, before any treatment. Study-wide results and limits: Most thyroid clonotypes with frequency above 0.001 were detected in blood too.

RNA transcripts were the template, and TCR beta CDR3 regions were amplified from them. The first round was an RT-PCR with HTBI primers, and the second round was a multiplex PCR. TCRdb reprocessed the multiplex PCR reads with MiXCR, giving one entry per CDR3 protein. Seen here are 650,000 to 900,000 distinct CDR3 sequences, 40% observed once, and the top ten hold 35% to 55%. Pregnant or lactating patients and those with other autoimmune diseases or uncontrolled infections were excluded. Orbital computed tomography, together with clinical symptoms, serum thyroxine, TRAb and thyroid ultrasound, was used for diagnosis. CDR1 and CDR2 from the germline V gene are SNHLY and FYNNEI. The V segment lost 3 bases and the J segment 4 bases; nucleotides outside the gene matches: 13. The CDR3 loop spans 17 amino acids. Notes on this clonotype: Its antigen is still unknown.

J is TRBJ1-1 and V is TRBV2, with 8 bases lining up with TRBD1. Sequenced: peripheral blood. The clonotype originates from an adult man with Graves' ophthalmopathy. The CDR3 here is CASSDPRGRQGTTEAFF. Written as DNA, the CDR3 is TGTGCCAGCAGTGACCCTCGAGGGAGACAGGGGACCACTGAAGCTTTCTTT.